A single sample gave rise to the 28 T cell receptor beta chains below, sequenced in a study of T cell responses to AZD1222 COVID-19 vaccine. Produced via immunoSEQ multiplex PCR; TCRdb's table is partial and in-frame only. This table holds fewer than 70,000 clones, approximately 90% found once. The sample consisted of peripheral blood, taken on day 0 of AZD1222 vaccination. These receptors all stem from an adult in good health.

This chain links TRBV4-2 with TRBJ2-7; no clear D gene. The CDR3 is made up of 14 amino acids. Looked up from germline, CDR1 is LGHNA and CDR2 is YNFKEQ. V lost 1 base, J lost 7 bases, and 14 bases lay in between. CDR3 nucleotide sequence: TGTGCCAGCAGCCAAGGGACCGCTCTCGAGGAGCAGTACTTC. It translates to CASSQGTALEEQYF.

The sample holds a few counts of this clone. CDR3 loop: CASSLTGTGIYGYTF. In nucleotides, the CDR3 is TGTGCCAGCAGCCTAACAGGGACGGGGATCTATGGCTACACCTTC. The chain recombines TRBV27 with TRBJ1-2; D might be TRBD1 (6 bases). This CDR3 has 15 amino acids. Deletions cut 6 bases from V and 4 bases from J, with 18 bases between. Germline V CDR1 and CDR2: MNHEY, SMNVEV (reference sequence).

The gene calls are TRBV5-1 and TRBJ2-7, with D uncertain. The V end lost 7 bases, the J end lost 9 bases, and 14 bases lay between the germline ends. The CDR3 is 11 amino acids. CDR1 is SGHRS, CDR2 YFSETQ, per germline. CDR3 bases: TGCGCCAGCGGAAGTGGGAAGGTGCAGTACTTC. Protein: CASGSGKVQYF.

The chain links TRBV5-1 to TRBJ2-2; 8 bases are a match to TRBD2. This CDR3 has 18 amino acids. V trimming: 5 bases; J trimming: 2 bases; junction bases outside the gene matches: 14. The germline V gene encodes CDR1 SGHRS and CDR2 YFSETQ. The CDR3 DNA reads TGCGCCAGCAGTTTCCGATCCGGGGGGGCCCTAAACACCGGGGAGCTGTTTTTT. The encoded protein is CASSFRSGGALNTGELFF.

The chain links TRBV5-1 to TRBJ1-5, with a weak D call TRBD1 (6 bases). In germline, CDR1 is SGHRS, CDR2 YFSETQ. The CDR3 has 14 residues. Trimming stripped 4 bases from V and 2 bases from J, with 10 bases between. CDR3 nucleotide sequence: TGCGCCAGCAGCCCCAGGGGAGGCAATCAGCCCCAGCATTTT. Amino acid sequence: CASSPRGGNQPQHF. Filled out from reference TRBV5-1 and TRBJ1-5, the complete variable domain reads KAGVTQTPRYLIKTRGQQVTLSCSPISGHRSVSWYQQTPGQGLQFLFEYFSETQRNKGNFPGRFSGRQFSNSRSEMNVSTLELGDSALYLCASSPRGGNQPQHFGDGTRLSIL.

J is TRBJ1-2 and V is TRBV7-9; D gene uncertain. This CDR3 region has 15 residues. V lost 3 bases, J lost 4 bases, and 15 bases lay in between. CDR1 SEHNR and CDR2 FQNEAQ come from the germline V gene (reference sequence). The CDR3 spells CASSFTGRVLYGYTF. In DNA, the CDR3 is TGTGCCAGCAGCTTCACCGGACGGGTCCTCTATGGCTACACCTTC.

This chain's CDR3 is CASRRGWETEAFF. CDR3 in DNA: TGTGCCAGCAGGAGGGGGTGGGAAACTGAAGCTTTCTTT. The V and J genes are TRBV6-5 and TRBJ1-1, with a possible D match to TRBD1 (6 bases). The CDR3 is 13 residues long. The germline CDR1 and CDR2 sequences are MNHEY and SVGAGI. Trimming took off 6 bases at V and 5 bases at J, with 13 bases between the two ends.

V gene TRBV5-1 combines with J gene TRBJ1-2; D unclear. The CDR3 totals 15 residues. Deletions cut 2 bases from V and 0 bases from J, with 11 bases between. Germline-derived CDR1 and CDR2 are SGHRS and YFSETQ. CDR3 coding DNA: TGCGCCAGCAGCTTATCAGGCGGAGCTAACTATGGCTACACCTTC. Translated: CASSLSGGANYGYTF.

V usage is TRBV4-2 and J usage is TRBJ1-4; maybe TRBD1 (6 bases). Trimming took off 0 bases at V and 4 bases at J, with 9 bases between the two ends. CDR3 length: 15 residues. Germline lookup yields CDR1 LGHNA and CDR2 YNFKEQ. CDR3 protein: CASSQDWTVNEKLFF. The DNA of the CDR3 is TGTGCCAGCAGCCAAGATTGGACAGTTAATGAAAAACTGTTTTTT.

This clone was counted a single time. The chain joins TRBV7-9 to TRBJ1-3; the D gene is possibly TRBD1 (6 bases). The CDR3 loop spans 16 amino acids. Germline lookup yields CDR1 SEHNR and CDR2 FQNEAQ (reference sequence). Trimming cost V 5 bases and J 2 bases, with 16 bases left between them. The CDR3 bases are TGTGCCAGCAGCAACCTCCCAGGGGTAACTGGAAACACCATATATTTT. This gives the protein CASSNLPGVTGNTIYF.

The V and J genes are TRBV6-1 and TRBJ1-2, with TRBD1 as a possible D gene (5 bases). The CDR3 sequence is 15 residues long. Germline V CDR1 and CDR2: MNHNS, SASEGT. V was pared by 2 bases and J by 6 bases, with 16 bases between. The CDR3 protein is CASSEYPQGGDGYTF. The CDR3 DNA follows: TGTGCCAGCAGTGAATATCCCCAGGGTGGAGATGGCTACACCTTC.

The chain combines TRBV5-6 with TRBJ2-5, with a weak D call TRBD2 (5 bases). The CDR3 loop spans 14 amino acids. Germline CDR1 reads SGHDT; CDR2 reads YYEEEE. V was pared by 4 bases and J by 3 bases, with 13 bases between. The CDR3 nucleotides are TGTGCCAGCAGCAGACGCGGGCAGGAAGAGACCCAGTACTTC. It translates to CASSRRGQEETQYF.

CDR3 in amino acids: CASTPSQAANYGYTF. In DNA form, the CDR3 reads TGTGCCAGCACCCCTTCCCAAGCAGCTAACTATGGCTACACCTTC. This rearrangement joins TRBV9 to TRBJ1-2; D gene ambiguous. Germline values: CDR1 SGDLS, CDR2 YYNGEE. V lost 6 bases to trimming and J lost 0 bases, with 15 bases between them. This CDR3 contains 15 residues. Based on the CDR3 plus reference TRBV9 and TRBJ1-2, the full variable domain is DSGVTQTPKHLITATGQRVTLRCSPRSGDLSVYWYQQSLDQGLQFLIQYYNGEERAKGNILERFSAQQFPDLHSELNLSSLELGDSALYFCASTPSQAANYGYTFGSGTRLTVV.

The chain is built from TRBV27 and TRBJ2-7, with TRBD1 matching over 10 bases. The germline V gene has CDR1 MNHEY and CDR2 SMNVEV (reference sequence). V was pared by 6 bases and J by 4 bases, with 9 bases of the junction left unmatched. The CDR3 runs to 15 residues. CDR3 bases: TGTGCCAGCAGCCGCACCGGGACAGGGGTTTACGAGCAGTACTTC. Protein sequence: CASSRTGTGVYEQYF.

The chain recombines TRBV6-5 with TRBJ1-2; 8 bases fit TRBD1. Germline trimming cut 4 bases from V and 14 bases from J; bases unmatched to any gene: 9. The CDR3 totals 12 residues. Germline values: CDR1 MNHEY, CDR2 SVGAGI. The CDR3 DNA reads TGTGCCAGCAGTTTCCGACAGGGGAGCTTTACCTTC. Translation: CASSFRQGSFTF.

The chain uses TRBV7-9 and TRBJ1-4; 9 bases match TRBD1. The germline gives CDR1 SEHNR, CDR2 FQNEAQ (reference sequence). The CDR3 contains 15 residues. J was trimmed by 8 bases and V by 0 bases; bases with no gene match: 4. The CDR3 reads CASSLAGQGSEKLFF. The CDR3 nucleotides are TGTGCCAGCAGCTTAGCGGGACAGGGAAGCGAAAAACTGTTTTTT. The whole variable domain, filled in from reference TRBV7-9 and TRBJ1-4, reads DTGVSQNPRHKITKRGQNVTFRCDPISEHNRLYWYRQTLGQGPEFLTYFQNEAQLEKSRLLSDRFSAERPKGSFSTLEIQRTEQGDSAMYLCASSLAGQGSEKLFFGSGTQLSVL.

The rearrangement links TRBV27 to TRBJ1-4; D is ambiguous. V shed 8 bases and J shed 7 bases, with 11 bases lying between them. Germline V lookup: CDR1 MNHEY, CDR2 SMNVEV (reference sequence). The CDR3 runs to 12 residues. Here the CDR3 reads CASGRRGEKLFF. CDR3 in DNA: TGTGCCAGCGGCAGGCGGGGTGAAAAACTGTTTTTT.

This rearrangement joins TRBV15 to TRBJ2-5; 9 bases align to TRBD2. V dropped 4 bases and J dropped 2; count of bases not matched to a gene: 8. Per the germline V gene, CDR1 is LNHNV and CDR2 is YYDKDF (reference sequence). The CDR3 has 16 residues. The chain's CDR3 is CATSKGGAGGQETQYF. The CDR3 DNA follows: TGTGCCACCAGCAAAGGAGGAGCGGGGGGTCAAGAGACCCAGTACTTC.

The rearrangement joins TRBV18 to TRBJ2-3; 9 bases map to TRBD2. The V gene's germline CDR1 is KGHSH and CDR2 LQKENI. With V trimmed by 0 bases and J by 1 base, 2 bases remained unmatched. The CDR3 runs to 16 residues. The CDR3 sequence is CASSPPQRGGTDTQYF. The CDR3 nucleotides read TGTGCCAGCTCACCACCCCAGCGGGGGGGCACAGATACGCAGTATTTT.

V usage is TRBV14 and J usage is TRBJ1-6; D not resolved. CDR1 and CDR2 from the germline V gene are SGHDN and FVKESK. Trimming removed 7 bases from V and 4 bases from J, with 8 bases in between. This CDR3 is built from 13 residues. CDR3 residues: CASKEQYNSPLHF. CDR3 nucleotides: TGTGCCAGCAAGGAACAATATAATTCACCCCTCCACTTT.

The count of this clone is one. J is TRBJ2-3 and V is TRBV15; a weak D match, TRBD2 (6 bases). This CDR3 is 16 amino acids long. Trimming shortened V by 1 base and J by 2 bases, and 13 bases separated the two germline ends. The germline gives CDR1 LNHNV, CDR2 YYDKDF (reference sequence). The CDR3 DNA reads as TGTGCCACCAGCAGAGGTCTAGCGCGTTCCACAGATACGCAGTATTTT. Its protein product is CATSRGLARSTDTQYF.

CDR3 DNA: TGTGCCAGCTCATCAGACCCCACAGGGTCCCGAACTGAAGCTTTCTTT. Its protein is CASSSDPTGSRTEAFF. This sequence joins TRBV18 and TRBJ1-1; a possible D gene is TRBD1 (6 bases). In germline, CDR1 is KGHSH, CDR2 LQKENI. The CDR3 runs to 16 residues. Deletions cut 5 bases from V and 5 bases from J, with 21 bases between.

DNA for the CDR3: TGTGCCAGCAGCCTGCGGACAGGATTGGGCTACACCTTC. Protein: CASSLRTGLGYTF. V usage is TRBV11-2 and J usage is TRBJ1-2, with 7 bases aligning to TRBD1. Germline CDR1 SGHAT, CDR2 FQNNGV. CDR3 length: 13 residues. With 5 bases clipped from V and 8 bases from J, the junction kept 8 bases outside the gene matches.

The chain recombines TRBV5-1 with TRBJ1-2; tentative D call: TRBD1 (6 bases). Trimming removed 4 bases from V and 5 bases from J, with 18 bases in between. The CDR3 sequence is 15 residues long. Germline CDR1 is SGHRS and CDR2 is YFSETQ. CDR3 sequence: CASSAGAVGVYGYTF. The DNA for the CDR3 is TGCGCCAGCAGCGCAGGGGCAGTAGGGGTTTATGGCTACACCTTC.

This chain links TRBV25-1 with TRBJ2-5; TRBD2 agrees at 9 bases. Looked up from germline, CDR1 is MGHDK and CDR2 is SYGVNS. CDR3 length: 14 amino acids. V gave up 8 bases and J gave up 7 bases; unmatched junction bases: 11. CDR3 sequence (DNA): TGTGCCAGCGAAAGCGGGGGGCCCACCGGGACCCAGTACTTC. Its translation: CASESGGPTGTQYF.

CDR3 sequence reads: CAGGYNEQFF. CDR3 DNA sequence: TGTGCCGGGGGGTACAATGAGCAGTTCTTC. This chain joins TRBV7-9 and TRBJ2-1, with D possibly matching TRBD2 (6 bases). CDR1 is SEHNR and CDR2 is FQNEAQ in the germline V gene (reference sequence). V was pared by 11 bases and J by 4 bases, with 6 bases between. The CDR3 sequence is 10 residues long. The complete variable domain, with remaining parts taken from reference TRBV7-9 and TRBJ2-1, reads DTGVSQNPRHKITKRGQNVTFRCDPISEHNRLYWYRQTLGQGPEFLTYFQNEAQLEKSRLLSDRFSAERPKGSFSTLEIQRTEQGDSAMYLCAGGYNEQFFGPGTRLTVL.

The chain has TRBV6-5 and TRBJ1-1, with D possibly TRBD1 on 5 matching bases. The CDR3 covers 13 residues. V shed 10 bases and J shed 3 bases, with 15 bases lying between them. CDR1 is MNHEY, CDR2 SVGAGI, per germline. CDR3: CATVRGGDTEAFF. The DNA of the CDR3 is TGTGCCACAGTGAGGGGTGGGGACACTGAAGCTTTCTTT.

The CDR3 sequence is CSAIPNYGYTF. CDR3 DNA: TGCAGTGCTATACCGAACTATGGCTACACCTTC. V and J are TRBV20-1 and TRBJ1-2; D is unresolved. The germline CDR1 and CDR2 sequences are DFQATT and SNEGSKA (reference sequence). The CDR3 contains 11 residues. The V end lost 4 bases, the J end lost 2 bases, and 5 bases lay between the germline ends.